The sequence of this TCR beta chain was determined in a study of T cell responses to AZD1222 COVID-19 vaccine. Study findings and constraints: Baseline antibody screening turned up just a handful of seropositive AZD1222 recipients. Scientists sampled the repertoires only once the peak T cell response had passed.

Concerning this clone: Its antigen remains unknown.

Produced via immunoSEQ multiplex PCR; TCRdb's table is partial and in-frame only. The sample has about 170,000 clones, more than 80% seen once. CDR3 size: 15 residues. CDR1 is SGHNT, CDR2 YENEEA, per germline. Trimming took 1 base from V and 4 from J, leaving 11 bases between them. This sequence originates from an adult in good health. The chain is built from TRBV11-3 and TRBJ2-1, with D possibly being TRBD1 or TRBD2 (7 bases each). Here the sequenced sample was peripheral blood, taken on day 0 of AZD1222 vaccination. For the CDR3, the DNA is TGTGCCAGCAGCTTAGCAGCGGGACAGTACAATGAGCAGTTCTTC. It specifies CASSLAAGQYNEQFF.